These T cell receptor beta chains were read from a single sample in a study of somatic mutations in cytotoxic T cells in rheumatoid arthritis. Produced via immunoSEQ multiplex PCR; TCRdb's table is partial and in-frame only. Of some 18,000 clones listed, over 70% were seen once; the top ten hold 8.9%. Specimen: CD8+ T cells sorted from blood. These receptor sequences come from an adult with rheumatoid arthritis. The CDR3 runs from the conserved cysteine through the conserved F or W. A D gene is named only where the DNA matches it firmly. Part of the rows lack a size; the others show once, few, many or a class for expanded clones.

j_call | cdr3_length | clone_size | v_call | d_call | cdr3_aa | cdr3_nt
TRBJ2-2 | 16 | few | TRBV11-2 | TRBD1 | CASSRAGQGAFGELFF | TGTGCCAGCAGCAGAGCGGGACAGGGGGCGTTCGGGGAGCTGTTTTTT
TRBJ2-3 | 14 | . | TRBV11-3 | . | CASSLFGGTDTQYF | TGTGCCAGCAGCTTATTTGGGGGCACAGATACGCAGTATTTT
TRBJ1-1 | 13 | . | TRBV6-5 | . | CASRTGQNTEAFF | TGTGCCAGCAGAACAGGACAGAACACTGAAGCTTTCTTT
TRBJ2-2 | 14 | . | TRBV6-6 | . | CASSPHQLTGELFF | TGTGCCAGCAGTCCCCATCAGCTTACCGGGGAGCTGTTTTTT
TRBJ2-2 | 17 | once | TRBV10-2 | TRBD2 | CASSEWEAGEGTGELFF | TGCGCCAGCAGTGAGTGGGAGGCGGGAGAGGGCACCGGGGAGCTGTTTTTT
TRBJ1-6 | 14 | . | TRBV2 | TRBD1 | CASRDRGPLSPLHF | TGTGCCAGCAGAGACAGGGGTCCTCTATCACCCCTCCACTTT
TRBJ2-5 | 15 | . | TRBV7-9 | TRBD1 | CASSLLRQGRETQYF | TGTGCCAGCAGCCTACTTCGACAGGGACGGGAGACCCAGTACTTC
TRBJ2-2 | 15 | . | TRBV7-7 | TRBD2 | CASSQGLAVTGELFF | TGTGCCAGCAGCCAGGGACTAGCGGTAACCGGGGAGCTGTTTTTT
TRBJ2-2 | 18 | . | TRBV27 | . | CASSLFWLIGGDTGELFF | TGTGCCAGCAGTTTATTTTGGCTAATTGGGGGAGATACCGGGGAGCTGTTTTTT
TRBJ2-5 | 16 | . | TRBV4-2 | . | CASSQVQGTLQETQYF | TGTGCCAGCAGCCAAGTTCAAGGGACACTGCAAGAGACCCAGTACTTC
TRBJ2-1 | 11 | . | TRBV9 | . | CASRAGTQQFF | TGTGCCAGCAGAGCCGGGACTCAGCAGTTCTTC
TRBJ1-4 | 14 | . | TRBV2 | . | CASSVVAGHEKLFF | TGTGCCAGCAGTGTGGTGGCAGGGCACGAAAAACTGTTTTTT
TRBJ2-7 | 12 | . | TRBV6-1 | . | CASSVGVYEQYF | TGTGCCAGCAGTGTGGGGGTCTACGAGCAGTACTTC
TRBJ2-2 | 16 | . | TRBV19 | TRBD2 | CASSMDGRAGPGELFF | TGTGCCAGTAGTATGGACGGGAGGGCCGGTCCCGGGGAGCTGTTTTTT
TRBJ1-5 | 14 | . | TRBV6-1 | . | CASSRFGSNQPQHF | TGTGCCAGCAGTCGTTTTGGGAGCAATCAGCCCCAGCATTTT
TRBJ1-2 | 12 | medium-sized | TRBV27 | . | CASSGGPYGYTF | TGTGCCAGCAGTGGGGGGCCCTATGGCTACACCTTC
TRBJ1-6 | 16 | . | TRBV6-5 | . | CASSYTPGGGNSPLHF | TGTGCCAGCAGTTATACACCCGGGGGAGGTAATTCACCCCTCCACTTT
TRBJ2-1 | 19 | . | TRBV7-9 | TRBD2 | CASSLDAYLAGDSYNEQFF | TGTGCCAGCAGCTTAGACGCCTATCTAGCGGGAGATTCCTACAATGAGCAGTTCTTC
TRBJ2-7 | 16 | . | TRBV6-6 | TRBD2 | CASSYSRLAGAYEQYF | TGTGCCAGCAGTTACTCGAGACTAGCGGGAGCCTACGAGCAGTACTTC
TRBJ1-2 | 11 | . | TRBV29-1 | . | CSVVTGIGYTF | TGCAGCGTTGTAACAGGGATCGGCTACACCTTC
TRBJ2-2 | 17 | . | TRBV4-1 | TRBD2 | CASSLRRGEGGTGELFF | TGCGCCAGCAGCCTCCGTCGTGGGGAGGGTGGAACCGGGGAGCTGTTTTTT
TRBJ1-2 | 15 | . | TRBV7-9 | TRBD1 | CASSRPGQGTQGYTF | TGTGCCAGCAGCCGACCCGGACAGGGCACCCAAGGCTACACCTTC
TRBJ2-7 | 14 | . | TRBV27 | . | CASSLGDTRLQQYF | TGTGCCAGCAGTTTAGGGGACACCCGTCTGCAGCAGTACTTC
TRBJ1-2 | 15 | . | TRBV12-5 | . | CASGYTGPLNYGYTF | TGTGCTAGTGGATACACAGGCCCCCTGAACTATGGCTACACCTTC
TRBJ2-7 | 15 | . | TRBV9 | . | CASSTQPSDSYEQYF | TGTGCCAGCAGCACCCAACCTAGTGATTCCTACGAGCAGTACTTC
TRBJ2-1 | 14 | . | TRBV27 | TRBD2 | CASSSGTSGNEQFF | TGTGCCAGCAGCTCCGGGACTAGCGGCAATGAGCAGTTCTTC
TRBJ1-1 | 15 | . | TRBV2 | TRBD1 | CASSGTGPGDTEAFF | TGTGCCAGCAGCGGGACAGGGCCGGGCGACACTGAAGCTTTCTTT
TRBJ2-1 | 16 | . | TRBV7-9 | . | CASSSRSGASYNEQFF | TGTGCCAGCAGCTCCCGAAGCGGTGCTTCCTACAATGAGCAGTTCTTC
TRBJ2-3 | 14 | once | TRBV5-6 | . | CASSPGTATDTQYF | TGTGCCAGCAGCCCTGGGACGGCCACAGATACGCAGTATTTT
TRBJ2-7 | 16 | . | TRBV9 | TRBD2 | CASSPRLAGGPHEQYF | TGTGCCAGCAGCCCCAGGTTGGCGGGAGGACCCCACGAGCAGTACTTC
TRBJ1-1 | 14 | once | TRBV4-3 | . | CASSQEDSYTEAFF | TGCGCCAGCAGCCAAGAGGACAGTTACACTGAAGCTTTCTTT
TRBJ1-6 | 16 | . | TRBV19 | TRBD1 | CASRAKGQLDNSPLHF | TGTGCCAGTAGAGCGAAGGGACAGCTAGATAATTCACCCCTCCACTTT
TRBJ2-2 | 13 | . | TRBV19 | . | CASSFRNTGELFF | TGTGCCAGTAGTTTTCGGAACACCGGGGAGCTGTTTTTT
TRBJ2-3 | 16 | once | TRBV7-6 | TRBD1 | CASSPRTGPSTDTQYF | TGTGCCAGCAGCCCCAGGACAGGGCCGAGCACAGATACGCAGTATTTT
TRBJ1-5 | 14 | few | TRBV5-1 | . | CASSLVGGHQPQHF | TGCGCCAGCAGCTTGGTCGGGGGCCATCAGCCCCAGCATTTT
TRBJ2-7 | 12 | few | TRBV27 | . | CASSRGTYEQYF | TGTGCCAGCAGTCGGGGTACCTACGAGCAGTACTTC
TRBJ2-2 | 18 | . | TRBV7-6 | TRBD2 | CASSSVTSGGLNTGELFF | TGTGCCAGCAGCTCCGTCACTAGCGGGGGCCTAAACACCGGGGAGCTGTTTTTT
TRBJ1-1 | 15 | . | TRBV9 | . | CASSTTGGMNTEAFF | TGTGCCAGCAGCACGACGGGGGGCATGAACACTGAAGCTTTCTTT
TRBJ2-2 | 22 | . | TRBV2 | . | CASRRQPPGHVSMDPDTGELFF | TGTGCCAGCAGAAGACAGCCCCCGGGACACGTGAGTATGGATCCGGACACCGGGGAGCTGTTTTTT
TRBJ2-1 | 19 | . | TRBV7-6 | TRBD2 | CASSAPGLAGGGFRNEQFF | TGTGCCAGCAGCGCACCGGGACTAGCGGGAGGGGGATTTAGGAATGAGCAGTTCTTC
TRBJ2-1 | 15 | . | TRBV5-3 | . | CARSLEGTPRHEQFF | TGTGCCAGAAGCTTGGAGGGGACCCCGCGCCATGAGCAGTTCTTC
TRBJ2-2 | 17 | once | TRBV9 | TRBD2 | CASSVGLAGGYTGELFF | TGTGCCAGCAGCGTGGGACTAGCGGGGGGGTACACCGGGGAGCTGTTTTTT
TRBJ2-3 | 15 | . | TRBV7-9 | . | CASREVGESTDTQYF | TGTGCCAGCAGAGAGGTAGGGGAAAGCACAGATACGCAGTATTTT
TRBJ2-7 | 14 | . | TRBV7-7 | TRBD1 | CASSQGTGGYEQYF | TGTGCCAGCAGCCAAGGGACAGGGGGCTACGAGCAGTACTTC
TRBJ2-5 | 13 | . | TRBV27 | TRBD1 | CASSLQGEATQYF | TGTGCCAGCAGTTTACAGGGGGAAGCGACCCAGTACTTC
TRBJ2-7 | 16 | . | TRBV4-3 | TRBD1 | CASSQDPRTGSYEQYF | TGCGCCAGCAGCCAAGATCCCCGGACAGGGTCCTACGAGCAGTACTTC
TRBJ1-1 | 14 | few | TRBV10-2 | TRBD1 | CASIPTGVGTEAFF | TGCGCCAGCATTCCGACAGGGGTGGGCACTGAAGCTTTCTTT
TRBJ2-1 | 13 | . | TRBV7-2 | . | CASETDPYNEQFF | TGTGCCAGCGAGACAGATCCGTACAATGAGCAGTTCTTC
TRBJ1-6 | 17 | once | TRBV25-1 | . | CASSEHGIVGYNSPLHF | TGTGCCAGCAGTGAACATGGGATCGTGGGCTATAATTCACCCCTCCACTTT